The source of this T cell receptor beta chain is a study of blood T cell repertoires in COVID-19. Trimming took off 0 bases at V and 3 bases at J, with 13 bases between the two ends. This CDR3 spans 15 amino acids. Germline CDR1 reads SGHRS; CDR2 reads YFSETQ. The protocol was immunoSEQ multiplex PCR, while the TCRdb copy is restricted to in-frame clones and leaves out a portion. The sample includes fewer than 300,000 clones, 80% to 95% of them seen just once. The material sequenced was PBMCs or T cells enriched from blood (not recorded which). The rearrangement links TRBV5-1 to TRBJ2-7; D is perhaps TRBD2 (5 bases). This TCR derives from a woman aged 25 to 45 who had recovered from COVID-19. The CDR3 DNA reads TGCGCCAGCAGCTTGGACCGGGATCCCTACTACGAGCAGTACTTC. It codes for CASSLDRDPYYEQYF.